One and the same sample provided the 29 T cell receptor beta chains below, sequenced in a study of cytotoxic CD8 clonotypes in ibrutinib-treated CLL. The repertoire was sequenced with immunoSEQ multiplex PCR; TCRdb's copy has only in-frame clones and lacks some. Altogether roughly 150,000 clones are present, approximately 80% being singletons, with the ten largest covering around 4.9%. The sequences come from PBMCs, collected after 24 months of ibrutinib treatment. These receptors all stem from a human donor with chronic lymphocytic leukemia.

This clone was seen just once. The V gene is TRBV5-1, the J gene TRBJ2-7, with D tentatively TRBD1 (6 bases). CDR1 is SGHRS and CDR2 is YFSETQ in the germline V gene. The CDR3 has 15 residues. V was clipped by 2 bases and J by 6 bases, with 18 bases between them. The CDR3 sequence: CASSLHQTGLGEQYF. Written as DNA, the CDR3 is TGCGCCAGCAGCTTACATCAGACAGGTCTCGGCGAGCAGTACTTC.

The chain's CDR3 is CASSPGHSSGNTIYF. CDR3 bases: TGTGCCAGCAGCCCGGGACACTCCTCTGGAAACACCATATATTTT. This chain connects TRBV5-6 to TRBJ1-3, with D tentatively TRBD1 (6 bases). This CDR3 has 15 residues. Trimming shortened V by 4 bases and J by 0 bases, and 11 bases separated the two germline ends. CDR1 and CDR2 from the germline V gene are SGHDT and YYEEEE. The variable domain in full, completed from reference TRBV5-6 and TRBJ1-3, reads DAGVTQSPTHLIKTRGQQVTLRCSPKSGHDTVSWYQQALGQGPQFIFQYYEEEERQRGNFPDRFSGHQFPNYSSELNVNALLLGDSALYLCASSPGHSSGNTIYFGEGSWLTVV.

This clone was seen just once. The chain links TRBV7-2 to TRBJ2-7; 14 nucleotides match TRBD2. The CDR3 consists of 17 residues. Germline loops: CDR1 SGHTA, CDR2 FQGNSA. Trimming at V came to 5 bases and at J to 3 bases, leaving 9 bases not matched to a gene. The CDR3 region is CASSPPTGLAGDYEQYF. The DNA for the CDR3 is TGTGCCAGCAGCCCCCCGACGGGACTAGCGGGGGACTACGAGCAGTACTTC.

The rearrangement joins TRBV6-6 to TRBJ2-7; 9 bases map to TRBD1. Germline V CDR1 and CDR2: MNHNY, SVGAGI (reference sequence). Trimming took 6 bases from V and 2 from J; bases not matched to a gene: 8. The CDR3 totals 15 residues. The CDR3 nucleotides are TGTGCCAGCAGCCCCGGGACAGGGTCGGCCTACGAGCAGTACTTC. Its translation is CASSPGTGSAYEQYF.

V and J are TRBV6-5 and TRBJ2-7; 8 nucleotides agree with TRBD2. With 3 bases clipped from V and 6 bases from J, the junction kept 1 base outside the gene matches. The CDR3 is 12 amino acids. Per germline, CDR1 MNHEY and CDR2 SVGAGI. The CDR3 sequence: CASSYAGGEQYF. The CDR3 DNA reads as TGTGCCAGCAGTTATGCGGGGGGCGAGCAGTACTTC.

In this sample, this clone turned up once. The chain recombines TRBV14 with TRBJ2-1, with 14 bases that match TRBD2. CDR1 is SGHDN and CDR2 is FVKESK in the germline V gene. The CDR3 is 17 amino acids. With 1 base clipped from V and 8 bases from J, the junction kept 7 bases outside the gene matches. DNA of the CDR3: TGTGCCAGCAGCCAAGCGCGACTAGCGGGGGGGCTGGATGAGCAGTTCTTC. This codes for CASSQARLAGGLDEQFF.

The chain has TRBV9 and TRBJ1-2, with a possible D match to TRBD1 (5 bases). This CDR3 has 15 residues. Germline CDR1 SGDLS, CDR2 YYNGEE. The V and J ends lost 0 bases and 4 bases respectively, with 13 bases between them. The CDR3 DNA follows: TGTGCCAGCAGCGTAGACGAAGGGACCACCTATGGCTACACCTTC. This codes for CASSVDEGTTYGYTF.

This CDR3 is CASSRGAAWVEQYF. The DNA of the CDR3 is TGTGCCAGCAGCCGGGGGGCAGCATGGGTCGAGCAGTACTTC. The chain is built from TRBV11-1 and TRBJ2-7; D may be TRBD2 (7 bases). CDR1 and CDR2 from the germline V gene are SGHAT and FQDESV (reference sequence). The V and J ends lost 5 bases and 6 bases respectively, with 17 bases between them. The CDR3 length is 14 residues. The complete variable domain, with remaining parts taken from reference TRBV11-1 and TRBJ2-7, reads EAEVAQSPRYKITEKSQAVAFWCDPISGHATLYWYRQILGQGPELLVQFQDESVVDDSQLPKDRFSAERLKGVDSTLKIQPAELGDSAMYLCASSRGAAWVEQYFGPGTRLTVT.

The CDR3 spells CASSHGTPWENYEQYF. The CDR3 DNA sequence: TGTGCCAGCAGTCATGGGACCCCGTGGGAAAACTACGAGCAGTACTTC. This chain uses TRBV27 with TRBJ2-7, with D perhaps being TRBD1 or TRBD2 (5 bases each). The V end lost 5 bases, the J end lost 3 bases, and 20 bases lay between the germline ends. CDR1 and CDR2 (germline): MNHEY, SMNVEV (reference sequence). There are 16 residues in the CDR3.

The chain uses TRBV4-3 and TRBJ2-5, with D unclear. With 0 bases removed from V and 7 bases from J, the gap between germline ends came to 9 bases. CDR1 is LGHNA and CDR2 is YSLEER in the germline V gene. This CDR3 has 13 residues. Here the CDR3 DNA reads TGCGCCAGCAGCCAAGATCCAGTGGGGACCCAGTACTTC. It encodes CASSQDPVGTQYF.

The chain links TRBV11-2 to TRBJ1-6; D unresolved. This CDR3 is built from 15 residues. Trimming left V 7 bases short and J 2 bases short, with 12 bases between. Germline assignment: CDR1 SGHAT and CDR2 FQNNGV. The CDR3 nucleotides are TGTGCCAGCACCCCCGGCGGGACCTATAATTCACCCCTCCACTTT. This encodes CASTPGGTYNSPLHF.

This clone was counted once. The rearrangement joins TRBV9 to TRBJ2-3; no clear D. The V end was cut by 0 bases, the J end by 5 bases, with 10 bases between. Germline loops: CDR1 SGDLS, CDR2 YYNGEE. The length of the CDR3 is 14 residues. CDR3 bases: TGTGCCAGCAGCGTAGCCCCCCCCGTAGATACGCAGTATTTT. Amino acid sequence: CASSVAPPVDTQYF.

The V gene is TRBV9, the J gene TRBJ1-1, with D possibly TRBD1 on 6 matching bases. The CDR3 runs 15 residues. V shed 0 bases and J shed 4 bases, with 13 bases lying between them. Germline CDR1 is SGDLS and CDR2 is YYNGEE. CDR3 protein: CASSVGGRLGTEAFF. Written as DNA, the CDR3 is TGTGCCAGCAGCGTAGGGGGGCGTTTAGGCACTGAAGCTTTCTTT.

The CDR3 region is CASSGRQVLNTEAFF. CDR3 nucleotide sequence: TGTGCCAGCAGCGGTCGCCAGGTCCTGAACACTGAAGCTTTCTTT. The chain is built from TRBV21-1 and TRBJ1-1; no check of the table's D call, TRBD1, against the DNA was made. TRBV21-1 is noted as a pseudogene. This CDR3 has 15 amino acids.

CDR3 protein: CASTDRGETQYF. The CDR3 nucleotides read TGTGCCAGCACCGACAGGGGCGAGACCCAGTACTTC. The chain uses TRBV6-5 and TRBJ2-5; 8 bases fit TRBD1. J lost 5 bases, V lost 7 bases, and 3 bases had no gene match. The germline V gene has CDR1 MNHEY and CDR2 SVGAGI. The CDR3 totals 12 residues.

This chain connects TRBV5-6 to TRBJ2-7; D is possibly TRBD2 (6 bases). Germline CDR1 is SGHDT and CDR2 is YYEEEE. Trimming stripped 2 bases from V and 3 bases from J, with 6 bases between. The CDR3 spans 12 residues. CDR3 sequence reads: CASSFGGYEQYF. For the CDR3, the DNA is TGTGCCAGCAGCTTCGGGGGCTACGAGCAGTACTTC.

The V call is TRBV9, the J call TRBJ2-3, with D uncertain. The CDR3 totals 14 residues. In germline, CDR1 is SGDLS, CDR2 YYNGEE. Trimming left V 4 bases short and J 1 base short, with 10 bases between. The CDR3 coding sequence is TGTGCCAGCAGCCTCTACCCCGGCACAGATACGCAGTATTTT. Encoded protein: CASSLYPGTDTQYF.

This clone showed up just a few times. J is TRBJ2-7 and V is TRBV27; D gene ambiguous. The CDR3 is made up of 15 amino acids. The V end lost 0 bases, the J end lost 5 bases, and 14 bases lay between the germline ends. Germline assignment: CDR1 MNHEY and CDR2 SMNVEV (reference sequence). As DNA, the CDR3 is TGTGCCAGCAGTTTATCCTCGGCGGTCATGGACGAGCAGTACTTC. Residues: CASSLSSAVMDEQYF.

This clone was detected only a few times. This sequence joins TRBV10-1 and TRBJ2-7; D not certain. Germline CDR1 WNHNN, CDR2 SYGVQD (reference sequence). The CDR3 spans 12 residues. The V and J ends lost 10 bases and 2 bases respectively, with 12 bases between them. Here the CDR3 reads CATMGRTYEQYF. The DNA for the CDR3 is TGCGCCACCATGGGCCGAACCTACGAGCAGTACTTC.

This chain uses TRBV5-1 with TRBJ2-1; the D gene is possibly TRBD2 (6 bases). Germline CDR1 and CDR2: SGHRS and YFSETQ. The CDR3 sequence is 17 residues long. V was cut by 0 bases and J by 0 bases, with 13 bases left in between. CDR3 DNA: TGCGCCAGCAGCTTGGGGGTTGGGAGGAGCTCCTACAATGAGCAGTTCTTC. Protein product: CASSLGVGRSSYNEQFF.

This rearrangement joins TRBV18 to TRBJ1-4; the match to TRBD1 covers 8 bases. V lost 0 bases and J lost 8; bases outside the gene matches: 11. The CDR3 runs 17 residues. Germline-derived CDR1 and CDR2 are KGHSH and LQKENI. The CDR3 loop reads CASSPPVATGEEEKLFF. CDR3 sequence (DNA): TGTGCCAGCTCACCACCGGTGGCGACAGGGGAGGAAGAAAAACTGTTTTTT. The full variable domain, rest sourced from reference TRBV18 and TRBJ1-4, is NAGVMQNPRHLVRRRGQEARLRCSPMKGHSHVYWYRQLPEEGLKFMVYLQKENIIDESGMPKERFSAEFPKEGPSILRIQQVVRGDSAAYFCASSPPVATGEEEKLFFGSGTQLSVL.

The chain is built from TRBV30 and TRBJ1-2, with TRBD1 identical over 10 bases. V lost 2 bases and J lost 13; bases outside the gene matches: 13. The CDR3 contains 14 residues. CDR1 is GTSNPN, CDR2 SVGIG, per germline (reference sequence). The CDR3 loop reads CAWSPTAGTGAVTF. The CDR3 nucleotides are TGTGCCTGGAGTCCGACCGCCGGGACAGGGGCAGTCACCTTC.

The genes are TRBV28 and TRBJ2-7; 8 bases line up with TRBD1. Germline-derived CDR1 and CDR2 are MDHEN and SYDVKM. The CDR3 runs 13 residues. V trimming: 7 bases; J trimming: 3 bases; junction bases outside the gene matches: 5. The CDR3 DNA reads TGTGCCAGCAAGGGACAGGCTTTCTACGAGCAGTACTTC. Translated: CASKGQAFYEQYF.

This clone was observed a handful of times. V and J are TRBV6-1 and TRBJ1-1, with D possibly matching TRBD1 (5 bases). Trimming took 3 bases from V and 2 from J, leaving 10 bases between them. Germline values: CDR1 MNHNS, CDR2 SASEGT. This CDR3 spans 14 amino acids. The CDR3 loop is CASSEGQPNTEAFF. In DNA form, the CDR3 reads TGTGCCAGCAGTGAGGGGCAGCCAAACACTGAAGCTTTCTTT.

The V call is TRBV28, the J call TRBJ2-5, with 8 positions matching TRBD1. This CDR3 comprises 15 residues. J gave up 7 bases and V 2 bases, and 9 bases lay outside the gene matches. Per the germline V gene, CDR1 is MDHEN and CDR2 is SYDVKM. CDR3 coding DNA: TGTGCCAGCAGTTTACCGGCAGGGGGCGCGTCGACCCAGTACTTC. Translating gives CASSLPAGGASTQYF. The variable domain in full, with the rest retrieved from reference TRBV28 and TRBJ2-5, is DVKVTQSSRYLVKRTGEKVFLECVQDMDHENMFWYRQDPGLGLRLIYFSYDVKMKEKGDIPEGYSVSREKKERFSLILESASTNQTSMYLCASSLPAGGASTQYFGPGTRLLVL.

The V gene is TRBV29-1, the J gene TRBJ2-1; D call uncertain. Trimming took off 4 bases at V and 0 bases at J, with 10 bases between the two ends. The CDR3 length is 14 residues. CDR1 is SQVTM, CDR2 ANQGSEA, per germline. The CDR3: CSVGRLSSYNEQFF. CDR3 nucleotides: TGCAGCGTTGGGCGCCTAAGCTCCTACAATGAGCAGTTCTTC.

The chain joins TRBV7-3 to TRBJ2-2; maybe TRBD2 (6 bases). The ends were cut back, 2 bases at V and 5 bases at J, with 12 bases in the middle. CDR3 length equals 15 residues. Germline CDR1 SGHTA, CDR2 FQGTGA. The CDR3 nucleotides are TGTGCCAGCAGCTTATCCGGGGCGGGGACCGGGGAGCTGTTTTTT. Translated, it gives CASSLSGAGTGELFF.

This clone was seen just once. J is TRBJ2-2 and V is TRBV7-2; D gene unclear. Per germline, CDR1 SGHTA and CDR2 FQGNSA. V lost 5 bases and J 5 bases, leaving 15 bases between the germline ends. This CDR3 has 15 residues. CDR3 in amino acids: CASSPELLGTGELFF. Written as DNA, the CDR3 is TGTGCCAGCAGCCCGGAACTTCTCGGGACCGGGGAGCTGTTTTTT.

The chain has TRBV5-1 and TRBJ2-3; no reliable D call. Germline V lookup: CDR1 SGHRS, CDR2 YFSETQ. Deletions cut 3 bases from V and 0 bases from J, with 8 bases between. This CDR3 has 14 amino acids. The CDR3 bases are TGCGCCAGCAGCTCAGCAACCAGCACAGATACGCAGTATTTT. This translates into CASSSATSTDTQYF.